These T cell receptor beta chains were read from a single sample in a study of T cells in localized non-small cell lung cancer. Sequencing used immunoSEQ multiplex PCR; TCRdb keeps in-frame clones, though not all of them. The sample holds around 1,000 clones, under 20% seen once. The specimen comprised lung tumor tissue, sampled before any cancer treatment. The receptor set was obtained from a woman aged 35 to 70 with stage II lung adenocarcinoma. Each CDR3 is given with its conserved first and last residue. Each record gives: D gene, clone size, J gene, V gene, CDR3 DNA, CDR3 protein. The D gene is left open where the match is weak. Expanded clones are given a class, and other clones once, few, many or no size at all.

>TRBD2|-|TRBJ2-5|TRBV5-1
TGCGCCAGCAGCCAGGGACTAGCTCAAGAGACCCAGTACTTC
CASSQGLAQETQYF
>-|few|TRBJ2-5|TRBV30
TGTGCCTGGAGCGGCAAGGACCCGCTTACCGGACAGACCCAGTACTTC
CAWSGKDPLTGQTQYF
>-|few|TRBJ2-7|TRBV7-2
TGTGCCAGCAGCTTCGCGGGGAAATACGAGCAGTACTTC
CASSFAGKYEQYF
>-|large|TRBJ2-1|TRBV9
TGTGCCAGCAGCGTTGAAGCGGTGAGCTCCTACAATGAGCAGTTCTTC
CASSVEAVSSYNEQFF
>TRBD1|-|TRBJ2-7|TRBV10-2
TGCGCCAGCAGAGACAGGGCAAGGGACGGGTCCTACGAGCAGTACTTC
CASRDRARDGSYEQYF
>-|few|TRBJ2-3|TRBV19
TGTGCCAGCGCCTACGGTCGCACAGATACGCAGTATTTT
CASAYGRTDTQYF
>-|few|TRBJ2-3|TRBV30
TGTGCCTGGAGTAATGGGGGGCCCACAGATACGCAGTATTTT
CAWSNGGPTDTQYF
>TRBD1|-|TRBJ2-5|TRBV25-1
TGTGCCAGCAGTGACCTCGGACAGGCCCAAGAGACCCAGTACTTC
CASSDLGQAQETQYF
>-|few|TRBJ1-1|TRBV19
TGTGCCAGTAGTCGGGGACCGATTGAAGCTTTCTTT
CASSRGPIEAFF
>-|few|TRBJ1-1|TRBV9
TGTGCCAGCAGTCTACAGGGAGGGTACACTGAAGCTTTCTTT
CASSLQGGYTEAFF
>TRBD1|-|TRBJ1-2|TRBV30
TGTGCCTGGAGTTGGACAGGGCGAGCTAACTATGGCTACACCTTC
CAWSWTGRANYGYTF
>TRBD2|few|TRBJ2-3|TRBV28
TGTGCCAGCAGTTTAGGGCTGACTAGCGGCCCCTCTAGCACAGATACGCAGTATTTT
CASSLGLTSGPSSTDTQYF
>TRBD1|-|TRBJ2-3|TRBV11-3
TGTGCCAGCAGCTTGGGGACAGGATTCACAGATACGCAGTATTTT
CASSLGTGFTDTQYF
>-|medium-sized|TRBJ2-7|TRBV6-8
TGTGCCAGCAGTTACTGGAGAGGACAGAATACCTACGAGCAGTACTTC
CASSYWRGQNTYEQYF
>-|-|TRBJ2-7|TRBV6-8
TGTGCCAGCAGTTACCCTCCCACAGTCTACGAGCAGTACTTC
CASSYPPTVYEQYF
>-|few|TRBJ1-1|TRBV28
TGTGCCAGCAGTCGTCGTGGAGCGAACACTGAAGCTTTCTTT
CASSRRGANTEAFF
>TRBD1|few|TRBJ1-2|TRBV11-3
TGTGCCAGCAGTTTGGACAGGGCGAACTATGGCTACACCTTC
CASSLDRANYGYTF
>-|-|TRBJ1-3|TRBV19
TGTGCCAGTAGTATAGCCCAGACCTCTGGAAACACCATATATTTT
CASSIAQTSGNTIYF
>TRBD1|few|TRBJ1-2|TRBV11-3
TGTGCCAGCAGCTACCGGACAGGGGACTCTGGCTACACCTTC
CASSYRTGDSGYTF
>-|-|TRBJ2-2|TRBV30
TGTGCCTGGAGTGTAGGGGGGGACAGGGAGCTGTTTTTT
CAWSVGGDRELFF
>-|few|TRBJ2-1|TRBV11-3
TGTGCCAGCAGCTTAGACCCGGACACTTCTGAGCAGTTCTTC
CASSLDPDTSEQFF
>TRBD1|-|TRBJ1-2|TRBV19
TGTGCCAGTAGTCCGGGACAGATCGTATATGGCTACACCTTC
CASSPGQIVYGYTF
>-|few|TRBJ1-2|TRBV11-3
TGTGCCAGCAGCCGGGCGGGGAATAACTATGGCTACACCTTC
CASSRAGNNYGYTF
>-|-|TRBJ2-7|TRBV19
TGTGCCAGTAGTACCGGGACTGCGGGTAACTACGAGCAGTACTTC
CASSTGTAGNYEQYF
>TRBD2|-|TRBJ2-7|TRBV5-1
TGCGCCAGCAGCTTGGCCCCGACTAGCGGGGTTAGCTCCTACGAGCAGTACTTC
CASSLAPTSGVSSYEQYF
>TRBD2|medium-sized|TRBJ2-1|TRBV6-8
TGTGCCAGCAGTCCCGTTGGAGCGGGAGTCTACAATGAGCAGTTCTTC
CASSPVGAGVYNEQFF
>-|medium-sized|TRBJ2-5|TRBV11-3
TGTGCCAGCAGCGCGACTAGTGGTCAAGAGACCCAGTACTTC
CASSATSGQETQYF
>-|medium-sized|TRBJ2-7|TRBV11-3
TGTGCCAGCAGCCAACCGTCGAACCAGGCCCACGAGCAGTACTTC
CASSQPSNQAHEQYF
>-|few|TRBJ1-1|TRBV19
TGTGCCAGTAGTATTGGTAGGGGGATGATTGAAGCTTTCTTT
CASSIGRGMIEAFF
>-|-|TRBJ1-4|TRBV30
TGTGCCTGGAGTGTAGGTAACGGGGCACTTTGGAAACTGTTTTTT
CAWSVGNGALWKLFF
>TRBD1|medium-sized|TRBJ2-5|TRBV11-3
TGTGCCAGCAGCTTTCAAGGGACAGGGGGCCGGGAGACCCAGTACTTC
CASSFQGTGGRETQYF
>TRBD1|-|TRBJ2-5|TRBV19
TGTGCCAGTAGGCCCAGACAGGGGGCAGGCGAGACCCAGTACTTC
CASRPRQGAGETQYF
>-|-|TRBJ2-5|TRBV28
TGTGCCAGCAGTTTCCAGCTACGGGAGACCCAGTACTTC
CASSFQLRETQYF
>-|-|TRBJ2-7|TRBV11-3
TGTGCCAGCAGCTCCCTTGGGAACTCCTACGAGCAGTACTTC
CASSSLGNSYEQYF
>TRBD1|-|TRBJ1-5|TRBV19
TGTGCCAGTAGTGCCGGGACAGGGTATCAGCCCCAGCATTTT
CASSAGTGYQPQHF